The present TCR beta chain was sequenced within a study of blood T cell repertoires in COVID-19. Overall study: In each case, the material was cDNA or gDNA derived from T cells, B-cell-depleted T cells, or PBMCs.

Enrolled through a virtual design, the participants were between roughly 18 and 89 years of age and came from some 25 US areas. Clinical history reported by participants formed the basis on which cohorts were assigned. A PCR-confirmed or clinician-diagnosed COVID-19 case had contacted exposed participants within 2 weeks of entry. CDR3 size: 13 residues. From germline, CDR1 is LGHNA and CDR2 YSLEER. With 8 bases removed from V and 2 bases from J, the gap between germline ends came to 13 bases. Some clones are missing from TCRdb's copy, which holds only in-frame ones; the method was immunoSEQ multiplex PCR. The sample has around 250,000 clones; approximately 88% are singletons.

Sample: PBMCs or T cells enriched from blood (not recorded which). The clonotype comes from a woman aged 35 to 49 who had been exposed to COVID-19. The chain has TRBV4-3 and TRBJ2-7; a weak D match, TRBD1 (6 bases). The CDR3 region has the DNA TGCGCCAGCGCCTTGGGGACAACCTACGAGCAGTACTTC. Residues: CASALGTTYEQYF.